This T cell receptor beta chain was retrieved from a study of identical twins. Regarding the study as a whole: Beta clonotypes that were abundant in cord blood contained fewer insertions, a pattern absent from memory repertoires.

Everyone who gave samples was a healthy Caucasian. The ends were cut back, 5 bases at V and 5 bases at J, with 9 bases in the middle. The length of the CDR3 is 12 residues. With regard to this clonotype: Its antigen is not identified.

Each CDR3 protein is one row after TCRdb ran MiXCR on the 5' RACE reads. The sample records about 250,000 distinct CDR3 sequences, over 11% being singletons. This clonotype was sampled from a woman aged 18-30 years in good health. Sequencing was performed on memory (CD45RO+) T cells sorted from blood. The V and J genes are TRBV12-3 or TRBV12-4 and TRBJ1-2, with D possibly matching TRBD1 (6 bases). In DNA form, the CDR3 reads TGTGCCAGCAGTGAGGGGGATTATGGCTACACCTTC. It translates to CASSEGDYGYTF.